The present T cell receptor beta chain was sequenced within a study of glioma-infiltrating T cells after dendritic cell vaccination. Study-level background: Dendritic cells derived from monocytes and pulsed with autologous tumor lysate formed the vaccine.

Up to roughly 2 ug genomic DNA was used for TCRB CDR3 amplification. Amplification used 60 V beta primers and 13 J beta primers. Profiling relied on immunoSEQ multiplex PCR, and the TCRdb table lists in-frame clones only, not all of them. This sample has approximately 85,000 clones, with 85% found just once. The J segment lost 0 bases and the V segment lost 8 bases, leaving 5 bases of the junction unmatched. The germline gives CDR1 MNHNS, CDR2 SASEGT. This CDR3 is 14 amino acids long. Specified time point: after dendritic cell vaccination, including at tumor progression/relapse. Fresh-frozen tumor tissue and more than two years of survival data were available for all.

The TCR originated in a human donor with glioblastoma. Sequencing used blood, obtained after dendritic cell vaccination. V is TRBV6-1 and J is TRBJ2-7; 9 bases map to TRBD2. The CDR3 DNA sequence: TGTGCCAGCGCAGCGGGGGGTCCCTCCTACGAGCAGTACTTC. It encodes CASAAGGPSYEQYF.